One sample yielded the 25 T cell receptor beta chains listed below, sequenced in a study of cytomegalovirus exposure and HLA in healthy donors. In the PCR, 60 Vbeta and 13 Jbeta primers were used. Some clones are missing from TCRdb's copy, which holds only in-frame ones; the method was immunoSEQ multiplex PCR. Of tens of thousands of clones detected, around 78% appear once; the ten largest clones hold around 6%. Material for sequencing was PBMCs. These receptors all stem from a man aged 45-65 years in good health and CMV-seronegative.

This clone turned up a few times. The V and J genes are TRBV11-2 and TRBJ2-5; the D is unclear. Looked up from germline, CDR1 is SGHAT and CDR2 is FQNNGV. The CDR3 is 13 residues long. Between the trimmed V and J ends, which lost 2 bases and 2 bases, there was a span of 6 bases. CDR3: CASSLSPQETQYF. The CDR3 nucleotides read TGTGCCAGCAGCTTATCCCCTCAAGAGACCCAGTACTTC.

The CDR3 nucleotides read TGTGCCAGCAGCTTAGTCAGGGGGATAAGTGAAGCTTTCTTT. It specifies CASSLVRGISEAFF. This chain joins TRBV7-9 and TRBJ1-1; 7 nucleotides line up with TRBD1. This CDR3 spans 14 amino acids. CDR1 and CDR2 from the germline V gene are SEHNR and FQNEAQ (reference sequence). Trimming at V came to 1 base and at J to 7 bases, leaving 6 bases not matched to a gene. The variable domain in full, completed from reference TRBV7-9 and TRBJ1-1, reads DTGVSQNPRHKITKRGQNVTFRCDPISEHNRLYWYRQTLGQGPEFLTYFQNEAQLEKSRLLSDRFSAERPKGSFSTLEIQRTEQGDSAMYLCASSLVRGISEAFFGQGTRLTVV.

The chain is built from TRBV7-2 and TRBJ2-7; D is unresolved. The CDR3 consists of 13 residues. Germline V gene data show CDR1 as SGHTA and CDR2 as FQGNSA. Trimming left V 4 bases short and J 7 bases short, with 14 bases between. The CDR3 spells CASSSGLAAEQYF. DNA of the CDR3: TGTGCCAGCAGCTCCGGTTTGGCGGCTGAGCAGTACTTC.

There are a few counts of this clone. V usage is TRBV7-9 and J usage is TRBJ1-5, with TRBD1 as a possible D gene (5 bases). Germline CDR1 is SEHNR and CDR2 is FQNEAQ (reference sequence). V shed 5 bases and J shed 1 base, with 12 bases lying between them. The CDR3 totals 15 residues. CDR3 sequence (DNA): TGTGCCAGCAGCCCGGGAGGGGTGAGCAATCAGCCCCAGCATTTT. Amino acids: CASSPGGVSNQPQHF.

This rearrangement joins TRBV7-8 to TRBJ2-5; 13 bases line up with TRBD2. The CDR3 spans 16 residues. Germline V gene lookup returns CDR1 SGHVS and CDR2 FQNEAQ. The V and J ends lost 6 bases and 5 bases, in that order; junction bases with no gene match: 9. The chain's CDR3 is CASRSERLAGGETQYF. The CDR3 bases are TGTGCCAGCAGATCAGAGCGACTAGCGGGGGGTGAGACCCAGTACTTC.

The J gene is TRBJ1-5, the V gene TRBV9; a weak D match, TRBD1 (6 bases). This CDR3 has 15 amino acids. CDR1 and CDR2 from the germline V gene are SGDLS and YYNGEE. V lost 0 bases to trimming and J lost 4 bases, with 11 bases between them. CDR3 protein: CASSVGRGWNQPQHF. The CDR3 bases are TGTGCCAGCAGCGTAGGCAGGGGCTGGAATCAGCCCCAGCATTTT.

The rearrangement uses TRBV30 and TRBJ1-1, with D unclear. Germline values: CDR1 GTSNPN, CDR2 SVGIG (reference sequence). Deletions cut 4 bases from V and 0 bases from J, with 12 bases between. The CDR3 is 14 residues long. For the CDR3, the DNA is TGTGCCTGGACTAATCTCCTTATGAACACTGAAGCTTTCTTT. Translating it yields CAWTNLLMNTEAFF.

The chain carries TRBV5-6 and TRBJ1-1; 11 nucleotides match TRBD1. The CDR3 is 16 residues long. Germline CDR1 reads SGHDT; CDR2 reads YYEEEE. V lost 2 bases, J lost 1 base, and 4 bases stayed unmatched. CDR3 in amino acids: CASSFGQGARNTEAFF. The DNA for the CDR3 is TGTGCCAGCAGCTTTGGACAGGGGGCGCGGAACACTGAAGCTTTCTTT.

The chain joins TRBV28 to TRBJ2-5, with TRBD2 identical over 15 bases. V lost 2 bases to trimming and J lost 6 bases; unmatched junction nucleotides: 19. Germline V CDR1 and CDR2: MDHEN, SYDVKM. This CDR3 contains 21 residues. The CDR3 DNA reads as TGTGCCAGCAGTTTACAGGGGACTAGCGGGAGGAGCATATTATCTGGACAGACCCAGTACTTC. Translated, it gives CASSLQGTSGRSILSGQTQYF.

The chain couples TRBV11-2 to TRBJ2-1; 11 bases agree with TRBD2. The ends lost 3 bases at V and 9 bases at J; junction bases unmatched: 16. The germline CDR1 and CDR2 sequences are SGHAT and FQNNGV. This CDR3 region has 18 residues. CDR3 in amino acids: CASSFSIAGGPTVSEQFF. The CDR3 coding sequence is TGTGCCAGCAGCTTTTCCATAGCGGGAGGGCCTACTGTGAGTGAGCAGTTCTTC.

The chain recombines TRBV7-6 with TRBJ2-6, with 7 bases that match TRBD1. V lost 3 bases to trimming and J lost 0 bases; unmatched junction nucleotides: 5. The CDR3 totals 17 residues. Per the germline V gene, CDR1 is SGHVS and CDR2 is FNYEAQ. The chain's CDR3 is CASSFRDRSSGANVLTF. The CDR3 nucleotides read TGTGCCAGCAGCTTTAGGGACAGAAGCTCTGGGGCCAACGTCCTGACTTTC.

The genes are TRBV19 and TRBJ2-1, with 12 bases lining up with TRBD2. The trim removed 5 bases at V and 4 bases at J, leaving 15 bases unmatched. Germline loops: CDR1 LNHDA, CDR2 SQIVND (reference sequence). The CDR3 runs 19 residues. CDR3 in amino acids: CASSPTKGLAGGRYNEQFF. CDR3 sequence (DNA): TGTGCCAGTAGTCCAACAAAGGGACTAGCGGGCGGAAGGTACAATGAGCAGTTCTTC.

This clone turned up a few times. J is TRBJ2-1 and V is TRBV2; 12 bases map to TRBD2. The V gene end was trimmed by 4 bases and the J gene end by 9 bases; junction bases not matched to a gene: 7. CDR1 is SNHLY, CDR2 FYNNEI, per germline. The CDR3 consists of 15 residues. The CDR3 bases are TGTGCCAGCAGTGGGGCTAGCGGGAGGGCCCGTGAGCAGTTCTTC. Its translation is CASSGASGRAREQFF.

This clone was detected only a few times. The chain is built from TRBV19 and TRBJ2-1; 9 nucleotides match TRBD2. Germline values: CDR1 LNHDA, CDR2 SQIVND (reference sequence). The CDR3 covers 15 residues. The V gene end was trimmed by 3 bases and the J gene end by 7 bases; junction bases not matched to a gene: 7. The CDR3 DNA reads TGTGCCAGTAGTATCAGCGGGGGGCTGGGGAATGAGCAGTTCTTC. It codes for CASSISGGLGNEQFF.

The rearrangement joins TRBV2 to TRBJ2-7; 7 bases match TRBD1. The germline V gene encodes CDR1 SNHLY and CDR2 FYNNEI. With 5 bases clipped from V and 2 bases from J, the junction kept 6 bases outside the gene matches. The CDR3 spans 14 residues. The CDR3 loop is CASSHGTVTYEQYF. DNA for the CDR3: TGTGCCAGCAGTCACGGGACAGTTACCTACGAGCAGTACTTC.

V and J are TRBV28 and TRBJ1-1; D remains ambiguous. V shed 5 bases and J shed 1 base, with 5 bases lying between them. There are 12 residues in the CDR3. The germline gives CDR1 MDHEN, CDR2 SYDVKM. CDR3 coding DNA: TGTGCCAGCAGTGGGCCGAACACTGAAGCTTTCTTT. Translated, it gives CASSGPNTEAFF.

The CDR3 nucleotides are TGTGCCAGCAGTCCTGACAGGGGGAACACCGGGGAGCTGTTTTTT. This translates into CASSPDRGNTGELFF. The genes are TRBV6-5 and TRBJ2-2; 8 nucleotides agree with TRBD1. With 5 bases clipped from V and 1 base from J, the junction kept 3 bases outside the gene matches. The CDR3 is made up of 15 amino acids. In germline, CDR1 is MNHEY, CDR2 SVGAGI.

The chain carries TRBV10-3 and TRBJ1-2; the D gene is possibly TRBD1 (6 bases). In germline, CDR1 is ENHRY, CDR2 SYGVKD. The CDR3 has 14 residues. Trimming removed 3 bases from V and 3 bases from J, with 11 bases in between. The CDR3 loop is CAISDPDRHYGYTF. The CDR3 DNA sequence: TGTGCCATCAGTGACCCCGACAGGCACTATGGCTACACCTTC.

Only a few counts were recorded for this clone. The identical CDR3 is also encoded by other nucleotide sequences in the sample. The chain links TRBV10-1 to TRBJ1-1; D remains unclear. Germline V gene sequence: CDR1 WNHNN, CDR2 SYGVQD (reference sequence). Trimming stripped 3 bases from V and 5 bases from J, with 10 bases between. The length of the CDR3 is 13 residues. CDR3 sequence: CASSEGGRTEAFF. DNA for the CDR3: TGCGCCAGCAGTGAAGGAGGGCGTACTGAAGCTTTCTTT.

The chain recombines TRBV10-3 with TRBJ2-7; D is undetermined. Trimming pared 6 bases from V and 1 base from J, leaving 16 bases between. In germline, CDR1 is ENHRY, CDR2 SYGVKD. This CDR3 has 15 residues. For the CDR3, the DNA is TGTGCCATCAGCCTAACAGAACTTTCATCCTACGAGCAGTACTTC. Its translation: CAISLTELSSYEQYF.

As DNA, the CDR3 is TGTGCCAGTAGTATAGGACAGGGAGTTGAAAAACTGTTTTTT. Its protein is CASSIGQGVEKLFF. The V gene is TRBV19, the J gene TRBJ1-4, with 7 nucleotides matching TRBD1. The CDR3 has 14 amino acids. CDR1 and CDR2 (germline): LNHDA, SQIVND (reference sequence). The trim removed 1 base at V and 7 bases at J, leaving 3 bases unmatched.

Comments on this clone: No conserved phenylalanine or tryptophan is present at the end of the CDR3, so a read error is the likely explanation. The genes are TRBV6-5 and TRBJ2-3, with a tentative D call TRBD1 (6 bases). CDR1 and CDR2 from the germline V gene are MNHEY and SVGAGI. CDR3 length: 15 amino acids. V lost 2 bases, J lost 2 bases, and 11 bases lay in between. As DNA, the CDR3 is TGTGCCAGCAGTTACCCAGGGGACCTCACAGATACGCAGTATGTT. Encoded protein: CASSYPGDLTDTQYV.

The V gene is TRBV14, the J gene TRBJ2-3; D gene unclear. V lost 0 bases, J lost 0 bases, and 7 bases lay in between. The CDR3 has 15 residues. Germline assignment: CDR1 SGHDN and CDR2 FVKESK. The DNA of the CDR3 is TGTGCCAGCAGCCAAGAAACAGCTAGCACAGATACGCAGTATTTT. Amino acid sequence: CASSQETASTDTQYF.

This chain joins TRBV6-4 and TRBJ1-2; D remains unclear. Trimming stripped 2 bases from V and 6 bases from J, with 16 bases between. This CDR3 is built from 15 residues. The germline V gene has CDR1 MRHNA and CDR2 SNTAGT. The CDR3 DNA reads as TGTGCCAGCAGTGACCCTCACGAGGGTCGCCATGGCTACACCTTC. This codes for CASSDPHEGRHGYTF.

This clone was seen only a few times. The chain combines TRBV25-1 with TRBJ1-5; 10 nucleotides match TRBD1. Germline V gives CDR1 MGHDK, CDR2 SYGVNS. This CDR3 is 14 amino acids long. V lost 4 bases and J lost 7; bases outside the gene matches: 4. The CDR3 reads CASSGQGATQPQHF. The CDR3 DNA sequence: TGTGCCAGCAGTGGACAGGGGGCTACCCAGCCCCAGCATTTT.